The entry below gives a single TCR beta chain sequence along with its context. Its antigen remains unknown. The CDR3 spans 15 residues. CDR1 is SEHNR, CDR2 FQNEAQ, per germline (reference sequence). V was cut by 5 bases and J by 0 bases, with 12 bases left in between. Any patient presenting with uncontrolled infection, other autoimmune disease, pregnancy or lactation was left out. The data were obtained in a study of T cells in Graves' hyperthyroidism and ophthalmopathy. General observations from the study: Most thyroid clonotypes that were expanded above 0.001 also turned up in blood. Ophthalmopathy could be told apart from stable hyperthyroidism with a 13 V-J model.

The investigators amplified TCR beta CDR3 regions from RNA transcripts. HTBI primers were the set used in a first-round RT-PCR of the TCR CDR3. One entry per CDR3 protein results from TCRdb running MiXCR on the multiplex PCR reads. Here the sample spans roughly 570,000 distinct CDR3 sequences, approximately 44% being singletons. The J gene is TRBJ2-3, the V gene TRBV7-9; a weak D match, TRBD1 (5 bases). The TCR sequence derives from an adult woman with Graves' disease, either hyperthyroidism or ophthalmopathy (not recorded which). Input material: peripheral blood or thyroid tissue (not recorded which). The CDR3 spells CASSRFWGSTDTQYF. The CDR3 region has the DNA TGTGCCAGCAGCCGGTTTTGGGGCAGCACAGATACGCAGTATTTT.